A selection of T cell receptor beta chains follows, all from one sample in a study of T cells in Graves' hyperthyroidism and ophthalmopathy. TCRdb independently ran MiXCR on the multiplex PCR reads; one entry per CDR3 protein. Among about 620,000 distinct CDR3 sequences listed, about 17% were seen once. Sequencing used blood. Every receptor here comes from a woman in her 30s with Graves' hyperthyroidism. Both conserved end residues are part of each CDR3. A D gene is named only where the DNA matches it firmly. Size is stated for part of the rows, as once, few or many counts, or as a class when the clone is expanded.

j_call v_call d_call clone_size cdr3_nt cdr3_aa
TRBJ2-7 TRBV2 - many TGTGCCAGCAAGGTTAGAGGGACGTCCTACGAGCAGTACTTC CASKVRGTSYEQYF
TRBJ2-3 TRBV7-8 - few TGTGCCAGCAGCTTAATTTTCGTCCGGCGGGATACGCAGTATTTT CASSLIFVRRDTQYF
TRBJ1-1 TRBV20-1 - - TGCAGTGCTAGAGGACAGGTCTCCGACGAAGCTTGCTTT CSARGQVSDEACF
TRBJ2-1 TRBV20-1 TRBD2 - TGCAGTGCAGCCCTCGGAACTAGCGGGGGGAATGAGCAGTTCTTC CSAALGTSGGNEQFF
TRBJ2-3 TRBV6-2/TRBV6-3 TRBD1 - TGTGCCAGCAGTTGGGACAGGGGGCGCACAGATACGCAGTATTTT CASSWDRGRTDTQYF
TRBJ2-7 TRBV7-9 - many TGTGCCAGCGAGGACGGATACGAGCAGTACTTC CASEDGYEQYF
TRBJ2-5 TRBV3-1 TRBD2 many TGTGCCAGCAGCGTCAGCGGGAGAAGAGGGGAGACCCAGTACTTC CASSVSGRRGETQYF
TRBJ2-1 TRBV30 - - TGTGCCTGGAGTGACAAGGGGTTCGACAATGAGCAGTTCTTC CAWSDKGFDNEQFF
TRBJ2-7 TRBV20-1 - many TGCAGTGCTAGAATCCCAGGCCGCTCCTACGAGCAGTACTTC CSARIPGRSYEQYF
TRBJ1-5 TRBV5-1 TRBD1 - TGCGCCAGCAGCTTGGCCGGGACAGGGGGATTTAGCAATCAGCCCCAGCATTTT CASSLAGTGGFSNQPQHF
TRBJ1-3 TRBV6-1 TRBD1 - TGTGCCAGCAGCATAACAGGGGTCGGAAACACCATATATTTT CASSITGVGNTIYF
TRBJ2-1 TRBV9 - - TGTGCCAGCAGCGCCCCCCTAGGAGCCTACAATGAGCAGTTCTTC CASSAPLGAYNEQFF
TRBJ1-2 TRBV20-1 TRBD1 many TGCAGTCCGTTAGACAGGGAGGGTGGCTACACCTTC CSPLDREGGYTF
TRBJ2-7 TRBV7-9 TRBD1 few TGTGCCAGCAGCGGACAGGGGCGGCAAGAGCAGTACTTC CASSGQGRQEQYF
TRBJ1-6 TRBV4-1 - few TGCGCCAGCAGCCGGGAAGATTCACCCCTCCACTTT CASSREDSPLHF
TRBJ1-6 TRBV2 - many TGTGCCAGCAGTATAGAAAATTCACCCCTCCACTTT CASSIENSPLHF
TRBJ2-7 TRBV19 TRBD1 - TGTGCCAGTAGCGTGACAGGGGGCGGCGAGCAGTACTTC CASSVTGGGEQYF
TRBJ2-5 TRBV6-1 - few TGTGCCAGCAGTGAAGCGGGTCGGCAGGGGCTTCTAGAGACCCAGTACTTC CASSEAGRQGLLETQYF